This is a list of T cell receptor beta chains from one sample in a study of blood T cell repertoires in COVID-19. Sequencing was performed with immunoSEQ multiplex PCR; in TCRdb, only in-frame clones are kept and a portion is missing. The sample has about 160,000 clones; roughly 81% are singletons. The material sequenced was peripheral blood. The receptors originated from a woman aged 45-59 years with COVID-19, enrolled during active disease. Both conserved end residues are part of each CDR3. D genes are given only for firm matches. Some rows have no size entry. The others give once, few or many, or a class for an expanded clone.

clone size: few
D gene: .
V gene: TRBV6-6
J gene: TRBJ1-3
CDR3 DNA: TGTGCCAGCAGTGCAGGGGCTGGAAACACCATATATTTT
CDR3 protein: CASSAGAGNTIYF

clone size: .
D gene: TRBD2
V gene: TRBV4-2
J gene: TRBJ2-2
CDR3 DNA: TGTGCCAGCGGCCCCCGGGACTACGACACCGGGGAGCTGTTTTTT
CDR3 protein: CASGPRDYDTGELFF

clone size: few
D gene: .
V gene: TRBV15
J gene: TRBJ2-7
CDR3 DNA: TGTGCCACCAGCCTCCGGAGGGGTTATGGGAAAATCGCCTACGAGCAGTACTTC
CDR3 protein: CATSLRRGYGKIAYEQYF

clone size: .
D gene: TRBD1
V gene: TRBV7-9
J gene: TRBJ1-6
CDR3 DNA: TGTGCCACCCTGGAGGGGGCGCCGAATTCACCCCTCCACTTT
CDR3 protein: CATLEGAPNSPLHF

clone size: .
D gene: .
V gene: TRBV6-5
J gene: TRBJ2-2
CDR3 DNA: TGTGCCAGCAGTTACCAAGGACAGCTTATCGGGGAGCTGTTTTTT
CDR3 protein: CASSYQGQLIGELFF

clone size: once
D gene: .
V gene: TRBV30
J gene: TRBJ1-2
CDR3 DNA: TGTGCCTGGAGTGTAACCAGGGTGAACTATGGCTACACCTTC
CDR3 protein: CAWSVTRVNYGYTF

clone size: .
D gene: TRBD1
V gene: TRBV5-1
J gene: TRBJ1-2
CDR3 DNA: TGCGCCAGCAGCTTGGCCGGGACAGGGAACTATGGCTACACCTTC
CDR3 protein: CASSLAGTGNYGYTF

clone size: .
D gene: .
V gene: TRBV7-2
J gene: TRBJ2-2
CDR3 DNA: TGTGCCAGCAGCTTATTCGTTAACACCGGGGAGCTGTTTTTT
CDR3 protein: CASSLFVNTGELFF

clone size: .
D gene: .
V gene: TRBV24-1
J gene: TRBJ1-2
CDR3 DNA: TGTGCCACCAGTGACACCGCCGGGTCTTATGGCTACACCTTC
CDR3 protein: CATSDTAGSYGYTF

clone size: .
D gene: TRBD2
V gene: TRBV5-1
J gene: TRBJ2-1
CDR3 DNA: TGCGCCAGCAGCTCGCGGGGGGATTACAATGAGCAGTTCTTC
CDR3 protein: CASSSRGDYNEQFF

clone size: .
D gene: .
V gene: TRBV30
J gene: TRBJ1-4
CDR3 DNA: TGTGCCTGGAGTCCCTCGGGGGACTTAAGGTTTTTT
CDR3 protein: CAWSPSGDLRFF

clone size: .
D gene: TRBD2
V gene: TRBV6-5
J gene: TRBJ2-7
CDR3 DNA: TGTGCCAGCAGTTACCCTCTAGCGGGGGGGTCCTACGAGCAGTACTTC
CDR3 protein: CASSYPLAGGSYEQYF

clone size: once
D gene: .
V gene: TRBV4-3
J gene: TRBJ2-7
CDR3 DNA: TGCGCCAGCAGCGAGGCGGGGACCTCGGACTACGAGCAGTACTTC
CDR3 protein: CASSEAGTSDYEQYF

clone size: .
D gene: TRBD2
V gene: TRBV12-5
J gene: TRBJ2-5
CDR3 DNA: TGTGCTAGTGGTTGGGGGACTAGCGGGGGATGGGAGACCCAGTACTTC
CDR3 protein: CASGWGTSGGWETQYF

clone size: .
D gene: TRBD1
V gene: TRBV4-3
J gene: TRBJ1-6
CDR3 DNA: TGCGCCAGCAGCCGTTGGAAATTCGGGACAGGGGGCACCTCCTATAATTCACCCCTCCACTTT
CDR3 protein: CASSRWKFGTGGTSYNSPLHF

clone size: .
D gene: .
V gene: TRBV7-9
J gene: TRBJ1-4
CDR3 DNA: TGTGCCAGCAGCTCAAGACCGCAGGGAGGGAGGGAAAAACTGTTTTTT
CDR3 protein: CASSSRPQGGREKLFF

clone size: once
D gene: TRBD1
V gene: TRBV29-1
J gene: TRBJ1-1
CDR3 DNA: TGCAGCGTGCAACAGACAGGGCGACGGTTGGAAGCTTTCTTT
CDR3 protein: CSVQQTGRRLEAFF

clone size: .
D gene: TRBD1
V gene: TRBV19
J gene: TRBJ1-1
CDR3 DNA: TGTGCCAGTAGAGGAAACTCAGGGGGCGGTTCATACACTGAAGCTTTCTTT
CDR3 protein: CASRGNSGGGSYTEAFF

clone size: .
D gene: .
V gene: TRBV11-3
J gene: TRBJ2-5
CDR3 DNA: TGTGCCAGCAGCTCCGGTTATTCCGTAGACCAAGAGACCCAGTACTTC
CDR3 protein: CASSSGYSVDQETQYF

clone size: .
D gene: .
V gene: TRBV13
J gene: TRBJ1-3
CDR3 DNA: TGTGCCAGCAGCTTAGGGTGGACAGACGAGAACACCATATATTTT
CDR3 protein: CASSLGWTDENTIYF

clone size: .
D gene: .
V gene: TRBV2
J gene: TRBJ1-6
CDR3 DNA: TGTGCCAGCAGTAATTCCGAGGCGGGGTTCTTGCTCCTCCACTTT
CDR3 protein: CASSNSEAGFLLLHF

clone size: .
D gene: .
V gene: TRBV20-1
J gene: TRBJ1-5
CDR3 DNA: TGCAGTGCTAGTACTCCTGTTAAGGGGGGCAATCAGCCCCAGCATTTT
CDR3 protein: CSASTPVKGGNQPQHF

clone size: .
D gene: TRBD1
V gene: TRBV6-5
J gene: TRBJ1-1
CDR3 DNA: TGTGCCAGCCTTGAGTACAGGGGCCCGAACACTGAAGCTTTCTTT
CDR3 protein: CASLEYRGPNTEAFF

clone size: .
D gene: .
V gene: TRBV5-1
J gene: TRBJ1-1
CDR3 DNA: TGCGCCAGCAGCTTCCAGGGGCGCGACACTGAAGCTTTCTTT
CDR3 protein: CASSFQGRDTEAFF

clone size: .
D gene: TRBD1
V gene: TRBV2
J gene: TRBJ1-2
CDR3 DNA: TGTGCCAGCAGTACCGGACAGGGAGGAAGCTACACCTTC
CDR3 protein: CASSTGQGGSYTF

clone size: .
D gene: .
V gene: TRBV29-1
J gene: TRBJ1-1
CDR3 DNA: TGCAGCGTTGAAGAGGGAGGGGGCACTGAAGCTTTCTTT
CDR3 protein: CSVEEGGGTEAFF

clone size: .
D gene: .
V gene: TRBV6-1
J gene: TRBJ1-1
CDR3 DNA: TGTGCCAGCAGTTCTGTACGGGGGATGAACACTGAAGCTTTCTTT
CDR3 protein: CASSSVRGMNTEAFF

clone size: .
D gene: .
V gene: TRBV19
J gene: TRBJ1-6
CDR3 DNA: TGTGCCAGTAGTATACGAGTTTCCGTTAATTCACCCCTCCACTTT
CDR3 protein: CASSIRVSVNSPLHF

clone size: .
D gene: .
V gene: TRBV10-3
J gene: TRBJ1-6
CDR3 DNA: TGTGCCATCACCGATTCGACAGGCTATAATTCACCCCTCCACTTT
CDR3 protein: CAITDSTGYNSPLHF

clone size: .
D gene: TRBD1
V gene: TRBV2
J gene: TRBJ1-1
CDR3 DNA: TGTGCCAGCAGTGAGCGGACAGGGTCGCACACTGAAGCTTTCTTT
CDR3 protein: CASSERTGSHTEAFF

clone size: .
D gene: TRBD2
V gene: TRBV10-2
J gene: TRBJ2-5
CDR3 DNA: TGCGCCAGCAGGGGGACTAGCGGGAACCAAGAGACCCAGTACTTC
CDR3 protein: CASRGTSGNQETQYF

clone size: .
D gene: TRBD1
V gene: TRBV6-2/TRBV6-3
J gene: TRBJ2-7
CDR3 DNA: TGTGCCAGCAGTCGACAGGGGCTTTCCTACGAGCAGTACTTC
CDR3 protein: CASSRQGLSYEQYF

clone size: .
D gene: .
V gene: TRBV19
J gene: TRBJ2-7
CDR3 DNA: TGTGCCAGTAGTGACCGATGGACAGTCCCGGCCTACGAGCAGTACTTC
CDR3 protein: CASSDRWTVPAYEQYF

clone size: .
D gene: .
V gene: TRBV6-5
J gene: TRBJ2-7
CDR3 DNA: TGTGCCAGCAGCCGCTTTAACTCCGAGCAGTACTTC
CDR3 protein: CASSRFNSEQYF

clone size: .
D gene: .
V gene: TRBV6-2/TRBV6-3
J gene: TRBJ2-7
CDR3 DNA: TGTGCCAGCAGTAACACCCAGGGTGTCCCCTACGAGCAGTACTTC
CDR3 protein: CASSNTQGVPYEQYF

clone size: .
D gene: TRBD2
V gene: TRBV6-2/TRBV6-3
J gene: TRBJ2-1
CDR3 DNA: TGTGCCAGCAGTTATCGGGGGGGCCTCTACAATGAGCAGTTCTTC
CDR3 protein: CASSYRGGLYNEQFF

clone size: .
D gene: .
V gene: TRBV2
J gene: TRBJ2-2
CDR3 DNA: TGTGCCAGCAGCACAGGCCCGGCCACCGGGGAGCTGTTTTTT
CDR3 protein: CASSTGPATGELFF

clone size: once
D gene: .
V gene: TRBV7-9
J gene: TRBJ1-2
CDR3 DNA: TGTGCCAGCACCTTATCCATTAGGAGGGACTATGGCTACACCTTC
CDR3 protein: CASTLSIRRDYGYTF

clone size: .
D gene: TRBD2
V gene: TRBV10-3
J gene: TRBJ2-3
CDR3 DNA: TGTGCCATCAGTGAAATAGCGGGGACGACAGATACGCAGTATTTT
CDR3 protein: CAISEIAGTTDTQYF

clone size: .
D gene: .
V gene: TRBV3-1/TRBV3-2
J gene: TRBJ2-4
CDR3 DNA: TGTGCCAGCAGCCAAGGACTGGAAAACATTCAGTACTTC
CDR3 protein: CASSQGLENIQYF

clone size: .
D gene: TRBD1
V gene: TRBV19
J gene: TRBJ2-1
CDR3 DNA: TGTGCCAGTAGTATAGTCGGGACAGCCAAAGTCTACAATGAGCAGTTCTTC
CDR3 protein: CASSIVGTAKVYNEQFF

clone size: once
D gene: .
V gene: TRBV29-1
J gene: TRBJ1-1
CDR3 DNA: TGCAGCGTTGAGGAGGGGCTCGGGGGAGCTTTCTTT
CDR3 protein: CSVEEGLGGAFF

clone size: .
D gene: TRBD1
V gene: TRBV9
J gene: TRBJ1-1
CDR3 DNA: TGTGCCAGCAGCGTAGGCGGGACAGGGGCCACTGAAGCTTTCTTT
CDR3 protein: CASSVGGTGATEAFF

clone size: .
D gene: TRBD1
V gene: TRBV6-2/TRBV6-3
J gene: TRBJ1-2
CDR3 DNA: TGTGCCAGCAGCCAACAGGGGACGCCAAACTATGGCTACACCTTC
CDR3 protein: CASSQQGTPNYGYTF

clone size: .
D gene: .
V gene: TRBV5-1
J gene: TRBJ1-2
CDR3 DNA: TGCGCCAGCAGCTTTTTACGGACAGAAGATTATGGCTACACCTTC
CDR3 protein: CASSFLRTEDYGYTF

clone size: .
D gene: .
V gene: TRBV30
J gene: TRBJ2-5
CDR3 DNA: TGTGCCACACAAACAGGGTACAAAGAGACCCAGTACTTC
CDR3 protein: CATQTGYKETQYF

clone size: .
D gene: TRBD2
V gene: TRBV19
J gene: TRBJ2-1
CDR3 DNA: TGTGCCAGTAGTATGGGGACTAGCAATGAGCAGTTCTTC
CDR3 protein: CASSMGTSNEQFF

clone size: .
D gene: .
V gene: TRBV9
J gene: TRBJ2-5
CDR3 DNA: TGTGCCAGCAGCGTAGGACTTTCAGAGACCCAGTACTTC
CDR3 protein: CASSVGLSETQYF

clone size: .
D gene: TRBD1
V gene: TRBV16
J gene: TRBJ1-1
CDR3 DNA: TGTGCCAGCAGCCACCCGGACAGGGAGGCTTTCTTT
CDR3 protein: CASSHPDREAFF

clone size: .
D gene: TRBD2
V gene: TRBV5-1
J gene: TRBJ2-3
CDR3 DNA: TGCGCCAGCAGAGGGACTAGCGGAAATACGCAGTATTTT
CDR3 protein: CASRGTSGNTQYF

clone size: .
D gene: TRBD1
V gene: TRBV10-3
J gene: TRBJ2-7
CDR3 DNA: TGTGCCATCAGTGACGGGGACAGGGCAAGGGAGCAGTACTTC
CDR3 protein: CAISDGDRAREQYF

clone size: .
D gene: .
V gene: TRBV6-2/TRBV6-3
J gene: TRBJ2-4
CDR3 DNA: TGTGCCAGCAGTCCACAGGGCAAAAACATTCAGTACTTC
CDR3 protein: CASSPQGKNIQYF

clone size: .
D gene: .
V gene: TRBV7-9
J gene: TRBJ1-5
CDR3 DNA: TGTGCCAGCAGCTTCTCGTGGGGCGTAAGTGATCGCAATCAGCCCCAGCATTTT
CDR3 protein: CASSFSWGVSDRNQPQHF

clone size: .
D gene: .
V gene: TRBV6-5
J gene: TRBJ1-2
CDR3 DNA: TGTGCCAGCAGTTACTCGAGTCGGGCAGGGTATGGCTACACCTTC
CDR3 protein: CASSYSSRAGYGYTF

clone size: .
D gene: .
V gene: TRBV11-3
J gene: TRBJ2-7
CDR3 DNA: TGTGCCAGCAGCGCCCGCCCGGGGTCGTTCGAGCAGTACTTC
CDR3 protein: CASSARPGSFEQYF

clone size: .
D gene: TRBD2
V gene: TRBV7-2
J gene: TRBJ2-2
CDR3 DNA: TGTGCCAGCAGCTTAGTGGCTAGCGGGGGGGCCGGCACCGGGGAGCTGTTTTTT
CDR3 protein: CASSLVASGGAGTGELFF

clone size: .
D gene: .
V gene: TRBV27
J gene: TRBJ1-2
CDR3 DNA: TGTGCCAGCAGAGCAACAGGGAACTATGGCTACACCTTC
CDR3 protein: CASRATGNYGYTF

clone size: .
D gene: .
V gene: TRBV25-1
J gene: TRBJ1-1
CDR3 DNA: TGTGCCAGCAGTGAACTGGCAGAAGAAGCTTTCTTT
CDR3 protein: CASSELAEEAFF

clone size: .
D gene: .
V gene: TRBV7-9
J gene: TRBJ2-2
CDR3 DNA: TGTGCCAGCCCCACCCGGCAGGGAACCGGGGAGCTGTTTTTT
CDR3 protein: CASPTRQGTGELFF